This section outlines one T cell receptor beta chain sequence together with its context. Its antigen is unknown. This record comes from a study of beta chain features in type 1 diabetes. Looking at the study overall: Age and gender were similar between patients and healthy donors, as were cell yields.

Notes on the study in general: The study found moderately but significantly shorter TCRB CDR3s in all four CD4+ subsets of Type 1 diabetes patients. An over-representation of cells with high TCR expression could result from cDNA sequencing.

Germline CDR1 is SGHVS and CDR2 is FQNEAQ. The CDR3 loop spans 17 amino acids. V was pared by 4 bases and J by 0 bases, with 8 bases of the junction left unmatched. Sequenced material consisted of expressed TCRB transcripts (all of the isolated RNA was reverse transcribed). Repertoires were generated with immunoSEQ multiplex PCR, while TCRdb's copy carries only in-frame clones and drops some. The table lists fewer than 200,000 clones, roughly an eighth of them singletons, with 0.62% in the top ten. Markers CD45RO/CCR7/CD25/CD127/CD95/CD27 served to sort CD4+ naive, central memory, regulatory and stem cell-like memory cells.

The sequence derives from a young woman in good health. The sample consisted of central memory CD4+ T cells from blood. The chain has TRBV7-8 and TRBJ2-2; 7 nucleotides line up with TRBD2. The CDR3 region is CASSSPGGLPNTGELFF. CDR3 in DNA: TGTGCCAGCAGCTCCCCGGGGGGACTACCGAACACCGGGGAGCTGTTTTTT. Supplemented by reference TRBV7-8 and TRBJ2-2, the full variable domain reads GAGVSQSPRYKVAKRGQDVALRCDPISGHVSLFWYQQALGQGPEFLTYFQNEAQLDKSGLPSDRFFAERPEGSVSTLKIQRTQQEDSAVYLCASSSPGGLPNTGELFFGEGSRLTVL.